This TCR beta chain was identified during a study of PD-1 blockade in classical Hodgkin lymphoma. Overall study: Patients received nivolumab 3 mg/kg intravenously every 2 weeks.

Each of the patients experienced relapse following autologous stem cell transplantation, and their brentuximab vedotin exposure differed. Data came from immunoSEQ multiplex PCR; TCRdb stores just in-frame clones and leaves some out. Of some 150,000 clones listed, less than 80% were seen once; the top ten hold roughly 8.4%. Germline CDR1 and CDR2: SEHNR and FQNEAQ (reference sequence). The CDR3 loop spans 17 amino acids. The V and J ends lost 6 bases and 0 bases respectively, with 18 bases between them. Sequencing was performed on peripheral blood mononuclear cells (PBMCs), taken before the second cycle of nivolumab. This chain connects TRBV7-9 to TRBJ1-3; no firm D call. This TCR came from a human donor with classical Hodgkin lymphoma. DNA for the CDR3: TGTGCCAGCAGGTCACCTGAGACAAGCCTCTCTGGAAACACCATATATTTT. Translating gives CASRSPETSLSGNTIYF.